This TCR beta chain was sequenced in a study of blood T cell repertoires in COVID-19. Looking at the study overall: Samples came from the United States, Italy and Spain, spanning acute and convalescent COVID-19.

Seattle enrolled patients during active infection and tracked them longitudinally. From germline, CDR1 is ENHRY and CDR2 SYGVKD. Losses at the gene ends were 0 bases for V and 5 bases for J; bases not matched to a gene: 13. The CDR3 extends over 18 amino acids. Measured with immunoSEQ multiplex PCR; TCRdb has only the in-frame clones, and not every one. There are approximately 200,000 clones in the sample; 90% occur only once, and approximately 2.5% lies in the top ten. The sequence derives from a man aged 25-45 years with COVID-19, enrolled during active disease. V is TRBV10-3 and J is TRBJ1-2, with 9 bases that match TRBD1. Source material: peripheral blood. CDR3 sequence: CAISESGTGISTWYGYTF. CDR3 DNA sequence: TGTGCCATCAGTGAGTCGGGGACAGGGATCTCAACTTGGTATGGCTACACCTTC.